The clone carrying this TCR beta chain has just a few counts. What it binds is unknown. Template switching (which added a universal primer site) was used, and cDNA carried unique molecular identifiers. From the 5' RACE reads, TCRdb called clonotypes with MiXCR, one entry per CDR3 protein. The sample has roughly 350,000 distinct CDR3 sequences, approximately 9.1% seen once. Everyone who gave samples was a healthy Caucasian. The sample comes from a study of identical twins. Study-wide results and limits: The more abundant beta clonotypes in cord blood had fewer insertions, and memory repertoires did not show this. Invariant MAIT and iNKT cells could partly confound zero-insertion analyses.

Per the germline V gene, CDR1 is LGHDT and CDR2 is YNNKEL (reference sequence). V was pared by 3 bases and J by 3 bases, with 11 bases between. The length of the CDR3 is 14 residues. J is TRBJ2-5 and V is TRBV3-1; D is unresolved. The TCR originated in a woman between 45 and 65 years old in good health. Source material: naive T cells sorted from blood. CDR3 sequence reads: CASSHPGQKETQYF. CDR3 nucleotides: TGTGCCAGCAGCCATCCTGGGCAGAAAGAGACCCAGTACTTC.